This entry describes one TCR beta chain. The entry originates in a study of T cell responses to AZD1222 COVID-19 vaccine. Data came from immunoSEQ multiplex PCR; TCRdb stores just in-frame clones and leaves some out. In the table there are roughly 15,000 clones, more than 70% of which are singletons. This clonotype originated in an adult who received the AZD1222 COVID-19 vaccine. The source was peripheral blood, collected 28 days after the second AZD1222 dose.

The CDR3 is CASSVAPSTDTQYF. The CDR3 nucleotides are TGTGCCAGCAGCGTAGCCCCCTCCACAGATACGCAGTATTTT. The V call is TRBV9, the J call TRBJ2-3; D is ambiguous. The length of the CDR3 is 14 residues. The germline V and J ends were trimmed by 0 bases and 2 bases, with 7 bases remaining between them. Germline CDR1 reads SGDLS; CDR2 reads YYNGEE.